These 27 T cell receptor beta chains came from one sample sequenced in a study of blood T cells in healthy people across ages. The second PCR ran roughly 7 to 12 cycles with a sample-barcoded 5' primer and J-beta primers. One entry per CDR3 protein results from TCRdb running MiXCR on the 5' RACE reads. The data show about 780,000 distinct CDR3 sequences, with about 47% seen just once and roughly 20% held by the top ten. The sequencing input was blood. These receptors were collected from a man aged 80 or over in good health.

The J gene is TRBJ1-4, the V gene TRBV2, with a possible D match to TRBD1 (6 bases). The CDR3 totals 15 residues. V was pared by 5 bases and J by 5 bases, with 15 bases between. The V gene's germline CDR1 is SNHLY and CDR2 FYNNEI. In DNA form, the CDR3 reads TGTGCCAGCAGTCAGGGGACATCCTCCAATGAAAAACTGTTTTTT. It codes for CASSQGTSSNEKLFF.

The chain links TRBV7-3 to TRBJ2-7, with TRBD1 as a possible D gene (8 bases). Germline CDR1 SGHTA, CDR2 FQGTGA. V lost 4 bases and J 0 bases, leaving 16 bases between the germline ends. The CDR3 extends over 16 amino acids. The CDR3 DNA is TGTGCCAGCAGCTCACAGGGGGGGTTGCTCTCCTACGAGCAGTACTTC. Translated: CASSSQGGLLSYEQYF. Drawing the rest from reference TRBV7-3 and TRBJ2-7, the complete variable domain is GAGVSQTPSNKVTEKGKYVELRCDPISGHTALYWYRQSLGQGPEFLIYFQGTGAADDSGLPNDRFFAVRPEGSVSTLKIQRTERGDSAVYLCASSSQGGLLSYEQYFGPGTRLTVT.

About this clonotype: The germline gene is not matched at one end of the junction; a read error may be the cause. The chain uses TRBV6-4 and TRBJ2-1, with 7 bases that match TRBD2. Germline V gene sequence: CDR1 MRHNA, CDR2 SNTAGT. The CDR3 is 14 amino acids. CDR3 in DNA: TGTGCCAGCGGTGAGAGCGGGGAGGCCAATGAGCAGTTCTTC. This translates into CASGESGEANEQFF.

The CDR3 DNA sequence: TGCAGTGCAAAAATAGCGGGGGGAAATTTTCGTCAGTATTTT. Translation gives CSAKIAGGNFRQYF. V gene TRBV20-1 combines with J gene TRBJ2-3; TRBD2 aligns across 10 bases. The J segment lost 12 bases and the V segment lost 6 bases, leaving 15 bases of the junction unmatched. The CDR3 is 14 amino acids. CDR1 and CDR2 (germline): DFQATT, SNEGSKA (reference sequence).

J is TRBJ2-5 and V is TRBV6-5; 8 nucleotides agree with TRBD2. The germline gives CDR1 MNHEY, CDR2 SVGAGI. This CDR3 has 15 residues. The trim removed 6 bases at V and 4 bases at J, leaving 10 bases unmatched. CDR3 DNA: TGTGCCAGCAGACTTCCCGGACTAGCCGGAGAGACCCAGTACTTC. Amino acid sequence: CASRLPGLAGETQYF.

The V and J genes are TRBV5-1 and TRBJ2-7; D may correspond to TRBD1 or TRBD2 (5 bases each). The V and J ends lost 2 bases and 5 bases respectively, with 14 bases between them. The CDR3 spans 14 residues. Germline assignment: CDR1 SGHRS and CDR2 YFSETQ. The CDR3 is CASSLLTGTHEQYF. CDR3 DNA sequence: TGCGCCAGCAGCTTACTTACCGGGACCCACGAGCAGTACTTC.

The CDR3 DNA is TGCAGTGCTAAGGGACGGGAATCAACTAATGAAAAACTGTTTTTT. It encodes CSAKGRESTNEKLFF. V and J are TRBV20-1 and TRBJ1-4, with D perhaps matching TRBD1 (5 bases). The germline gives CDR1 DFQATT, CDR2 SNEGSKA (reference sequence). The V end lost 4 bases, the J end lost 0 bases, and 12 bases lay between the germline ends. The CDR3 has 15 amino acids.

This clonotype has just one count. The chain carries TRBV25-1 and TRBJ2-1; D ambiguous. Trimming stripped 1 base from V and 10 bases from J, with 20 bases between. CDR1 and CDR2 from the germline V gene are MGHDK and SYGVNS. CDR3 length: 16 amino acids. The CDR3 spells CASSEFRPAGSYEQFF. The CDR3 DNA is TGTGCCAGCAGTGAATTTAGACCCGCTGGCTCCTACGAGCAGTTCTTC.

This clonotype was counted a few times. This rearrangement joins TRBV5-1 to TRBJ2-5, with TRBD2 identical over 10 bases. The CDR3 runs to 17 residues. Germline lookup yields CDR1 SGHRS and CDR2 YFSETQ. Trimming at V came to 0 bases and at J to 3 bases, leaving 8 bases not matched to a gene. The DNA for the CDR3 is TGCGCCAGCAGCTTGGGGAGTAGCGGGAGGTATGAAGAGACCCAGTACTTC. Protein sequence: CASSLGSSGRYEETQYF.

The chain is built from TRBV5-1 and TRBJ2-7; unclear D gene. Per the germline V gene, CDR1 is SGHRS and CDR2 is YFSETQ. V was cut by 4 bases and J by 2 bases, with 10 bases left in between. The CDR3 totals 13 residues. The CDR3 here is CASSEQTAYEQYF. For the CDR3, the DNA is TGCGCCAGCAGCGAACAGACCGCCTACGAGCAGTACTTC.

This clonotype has just one count. This sequence joins TRBV2 and TRBJ2-7; a weak D match, TRBD2 (6 bases). The CDR3 loop spans 12 amino acids. Germline assignment: CDR1 SNHLY and CDR2 FYNNEI. Trimming cost V 6 bases and J 12 bases, with 18 bases left between them. The CDR3: CASRRDSRAVYF. CDR3 coding DNA: TGTGCCAGCAGAAGGGACTCCCGGGCTGTGTACTTC.

There are a few counts of this clonotype. CDR3 coding DNA: TGTGCCATCAGTGAGGAGAACAATGAGCAGTTCTTC. Protein: CAISEENNEQFF. This chain joins TRBV10-3 and TRBJ2-1; unclear D gene. With 2 bases removed from V and 5 bases from J, the gap between germline ends came to 4 bases. The CDR3 runs to 12 residues. Germline loops: CDR1 ENHRY, CDR2 SYGVKD.

The V call is TRBV7-2, the J call TRBJ2-1, with 8 bases lining up with TRBD2. The CDR3 runs to 16 residues. Germline CDR1 and CDR2: SGHTA and FQGNSA. The junction had 4 bases not matched to a gene; V was cut back by 3 bases and J by 0 bases. The CDR3 spells CASSFSGGSSYNEQFF. Here the CDR3 DNA reads TGTGCCAGCAGCTTTTCGGGGGGGAGCTCCTACAATGAGCAGTTCTTC.

V usage is TRBV7-9 and J usage is TRBJ2-5, with D possibly being TRBD2 (6 bases). This CDR3 is 16 amino acids long. Germline V gene data show CDR1 as SEHNR and CDR2 as FQNEAQ (reference sequence). V lost 5 bases, J lost 11 bases, and 27 bases lay in between. CDR3 DNA sequence: TGTGCCAGCAGCCCACCGTTGGGGGGTAGGTTCAATGAGCAGTACTTC. Protein sequence: CASSPPLGGRFNEQYF.

This clonotype was counted only a few times. The chain recombines TRBV27 with TRBJ2-1, with D perhaps TRBD2 (5 bases). The ends were cut back, 0 bases at V and 4 bases at J, with 13 bases in the middle. Germline CDR1 and CDR2: MNHEY and SMNVEV (reference sequence). This CDR3 has 16 residues. The CDR3 here is CASSLSFGITYNEQFF. CDR3 DNA sequence: TGTGCCAGCAGTTTATCGTTCGGGATAACTTACAATGAGCAGTTCTTC.

The chain uses TRBV30 and TRBJ1-4, with D possibly TRBD1 on 5 matching bases. The CDR3 length is 11 residues. V lost 7 bases to trimming and J lost 7 bases, with 10 bases between them. CDR1 GTSNPN and CDR2 SVGIG come from the germline V gene (reference sequence). As DNA, the CDR3 is TGTGCCTCGCAGGGAGGTGAAAAACTGTTTTTT. Translation: CASQGGEKLFF.

V usage is TRBV5-1 and J usage is TRBJ1-1; D unclear. V lost 3 bases, J lost 6 bases, and 15 bases lay in between. The CDR3 covers 14 residues. Germline CDR1 is SGHRS and CDR2 is YFSETQ. CDR3 in amino acids: CASSSLQARAEAFF. In DNA, the CDR3 is TGCGCCAGCAGCTCGCTCCAGGCGCGGGCTGAAGCTTTCTTT.

Remarks on this clonotype: It may be a read error: a sequence one base away is much more abundant. The gene calls are TRBV27 and TRBJ2-6; D may be TRBD1 or TRBD2 (5 bases each). This CDR3 spans 17 amino acids. Per germline, CDR1 MNHEY and CDR2 SMNVEV (reference sequence). The CDR3: CASSPEGPLSGANALTF. CDR3 DNA: TGTGCCAGCAGTCCAGAGGGACCGCTCTCTGGGGCCAACGCCCTGACTTTC.

This clonotype was recorded a few times. The J gene is TRBJ2-7, the V gene TRBV4-1; D ambiguous. The CDR3 is made up of 15 amino acids. The V gene's germline CDR1 is MGHRA and CDR2 YSYEKL. The V end was cut by 1 base, the J end by 4 bases, with 14 bases between. This chain's CDR3 is CASSQAPIKQYEQYF. The CDR3 region has the DNA TGCGCCAGCAGCCAAGCGCCTATAAAGCAATACGAGCAGTACTTC.

On this clonotype itself: This may be a read error, as it is one base from a much larger clone. The CDR3 sequence is CSASGQIRNEQYF. CDR3 nucleotide sequence: TGCAGTGCTAGCGGGCAAATTAGGAATGAGCAGTACTTC. V usage is TRBV20-1 and J usage is TRBJ2-7; D call uncertain. The CDR3 spans 13 residues. Per germline, CDR1 DFQATT and CDR2 SNEGSKA (reference sequence). Trimming left V 3 bases short and J 7 bases short, with 16 bases between.

On this clonotype: Germline and junction disagree at one end, which may indicate a read error. V and J are TRBV7-3 and TRBJ2-6, with a weak D call TRBD1 (5 bases). The germline V gene has CDR1 SGHTA and CDR2 FQGTGA. This CDR3 region has 15 residues. The CDR3 DNA is TGTGCCAGCGGGTTAGGACGGCCTGGGGCCAACGTCCCGACTTTC. This encodes CASGLGRPGANVPTF.

The chain employs TRBV5-6 and TRBJ1-2; maybe TRBD1 (6 bases). Trimming shortened V by 4 bases and J by 0 bases, and 10 bases separated the two germline ends. This CDR3 spans 14 amino acids. The germline V gene has CDR1 SGHDT and CDR2 YYEEEE. As DNA, the CDR3 is TGTGCCAGCAGCCCCGACAGGTCTAACTATGGCTACACCTTC. Translation: CASSPDRSNYGYTF. Using reference TRBV5-6 and TRBJ1-2 for the parts outside the CDR3, the full variable domain is DAGVTQSPTHLIKTRGQQVTLRCSPKSGHDTVSWYQQALGQGPQFIFQYYEEEERQRGNFPDRFSGHQFPNYSSELNVNALLLGDSALYLCASSPDRSNYGYTFGSGTRLTVV.

This chain joins TRBV29-1 and TRBJ2-2; D not resolved. CDR1 and CDR2 (germline): SQVTM, ANQGSEA. The CDR3 extends over 12 amino acids. Trimming took off 7 bases at V and 6 bases at J, with 12 bases between the two ends. DNA of the CDR3: TGCAGCGCCGTGAAATCCGCCGGGGAGCTGTTTTTT. The encoded protein is CSAVKSAGELFF.

The chain uses TRBV12-3 or TRBV12-4 and TRBJ2-1; the D is unclear. The CDR3 contains 11 residues. Trimming took off 3 bases at V and 8 bases at J, with 5 bases between the two ends. Here the CDR3 reads CASSFLYEQFF. CDR3 coding DNA: TGTGCCAGCAGTTTTTTGTATGAGCAGTTCTTC.

The gene calls are TRBV4-2 and TRBJ2-5; D is ambiguous. V lost 0 bases and J lost 7, with 12 bases in between. Germline V lookup: CDR1 LGHNA, CDR2 YNFKEQ. There are 14 residues in the CDR3. This chain's CDR3 is CASSQDADAGTQYF. The DNA for the CDR3 is TGTGCCAGCAGCCAAGACGCGGACGCCGGGACCCAGTACTTC.

The chain carries TRBV7-2 and TRBJ2-1; 8 nucleotides agree with TRBD2. Germline-derived CDR1 and CDR2 are SGHTA and FQGNSA. This CDR3 has 15 residues. Trimming cost V 1 base and J 4 bases; bases outside gene matches: 3. This CDR3 reads CASSLEGGGYNEQFF. CDR3 bases: TGTGCCAGCAGCTTAGAGGGCGGGGGGTACAATGAGCAGTTCTTC. Looking up the rest from reference TRBV7-2 and TRBJ2-1 gives the full variable domain: GAGVSQSPSNKVTEKGKDVELRCDPISGHTALYWYRQSLGQGLEFLIYFQGNSAPDKSGLPSDRFSAERTGGSVSTLTIQRTQQEDSAVYLCASSLEGGGYNEQFFGPGTRLTVL.

The sample holds a few counts of this clonotype. This rearrangement joins TRBV4-3 to TRBJ1-5; tentative D call: TRBD1 (6 bases). This CDR3 is 15 amino acids long. Germline lookup yields CDR1 LGHNA and CDR2 YSLEER. V gave up 1 base and J gave up 1 base, with 8 bases separating them. CDR3 in amino acids: CASSQGTASNQPQHF. CDR3 in DNA: TGCGCCAGCAGCCAAGGGACAGCGAGCAATCAGCCCCAGCATTTT.